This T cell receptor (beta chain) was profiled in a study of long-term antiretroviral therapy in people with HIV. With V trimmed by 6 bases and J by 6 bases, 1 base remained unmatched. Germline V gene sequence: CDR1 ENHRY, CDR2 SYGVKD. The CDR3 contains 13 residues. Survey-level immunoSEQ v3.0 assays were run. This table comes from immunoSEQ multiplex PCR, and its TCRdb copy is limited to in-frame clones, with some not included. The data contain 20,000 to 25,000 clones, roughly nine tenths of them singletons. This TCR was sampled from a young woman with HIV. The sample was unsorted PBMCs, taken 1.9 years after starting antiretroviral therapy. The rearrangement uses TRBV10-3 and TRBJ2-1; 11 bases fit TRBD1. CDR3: CAIRGTGGNEQFF. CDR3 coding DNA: TGTGCCATCAGGGGGACAGGGGGCAATGAGCAGTTCTTC.